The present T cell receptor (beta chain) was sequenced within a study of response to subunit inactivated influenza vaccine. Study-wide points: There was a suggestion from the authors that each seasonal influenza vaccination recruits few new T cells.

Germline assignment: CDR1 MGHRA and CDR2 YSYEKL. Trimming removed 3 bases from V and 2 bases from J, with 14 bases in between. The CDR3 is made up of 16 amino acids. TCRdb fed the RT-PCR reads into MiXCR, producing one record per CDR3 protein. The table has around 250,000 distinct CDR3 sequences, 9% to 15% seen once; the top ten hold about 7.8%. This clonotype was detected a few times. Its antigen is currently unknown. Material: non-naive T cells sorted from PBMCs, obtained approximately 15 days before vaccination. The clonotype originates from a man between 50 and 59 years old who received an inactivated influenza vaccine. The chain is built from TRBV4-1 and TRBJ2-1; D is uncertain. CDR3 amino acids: CASSHPGRLTYNEQFF. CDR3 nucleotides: TGCGCCAGCAGCCATCCAGGACGCCTTACCTACAATGAGCAGTTCTTC.